This T cell receptor (beta chain) was recovered during a study of cytomegalovirus exposure and HLA in healthy donors. Study as a whole: The Caucasian-associated ancestry cluster held under 90% of 350 to 450 genotyped donors.

Donors counted as nominally healthy when sampled, yet unrecorded immune exposures were likely. CDR3 length: 15 amino acids. CDR1 is MDHEN and CDR2 is SYDVKM in the germline V gene. 13 Jbeta primers and 60 Vbeta primers were used for the PCR. Profiling relied on immunoSEQ multiplex PCR, and the TCRdb table lists in-frame clones only, not all of them. This sample has under 200,000 clones, with 70% to 90% found just once. General study results and limits: The study recorded around 160 TCR beta chains that were cytomegalovirus-associated. In an earlier analysis, in roughly 600 donors, most V segments appeared productive either ~87% or ~30% of the time.

With regard to this clone: Antigen: not known.

This clonotype was sampled from a man younger than 35 in good health and CMV-seropositive. V gene TRBV28 combines with J gene TRBJ2-5, with 9 bases matching TRBD1. Matching the DNA end better, TRBJ2-7 makes the J call doubtful. Sequencing was carried out using PBMCs. The CDR3 spells CASSLDRGKTYEQYF. DNA of the CDR3: TGTGCCAGCAGCTTAGACAGGGGGAAAACCTACGAGCAGTACTTC.